The clone carrying this TCR beta chain was seen a handful of times. The sample comes from a study of shared T cell receptors in the human thymus. Measured with immunoSEQ multiplex PCR; TCRdb has only the in-frame clones, and not every one. The sample records 720,000 or so clones, 80% to 90% being singletons. The CDR3 extends over 14 amino acids. CDR1 GTSNPN and CDR2 SVGIG come from the germline V gene (reference sequence). Between the trimmed V and J ends, which lost 3 bases and 0 bases, there was a span of 10 bases. This sample also appeared in a second study, on human thymus T cells. As that report states: It was healthy Finnish infants having corrective surgery for congenital heart defects who were the donors. In corrective heart surgery, resections were taken, and these provided the thymus tissue. Gene usage (both V and J) appeared biased in thymic and blood repertoires.

The clonotype comes from a girl less than two years old with a congenital heart defect. The sample consisted of thymocytes. The V and J genes are TRBV30 and TRBJ2-3; a possible D gene is TRBD1 (5 bases). CDR3 sequence: CAWRDNSSTDTQYF. CDR3 DNA: TGTGCCTGGAGGGACAATTCAAGCACAGATACGCAGTATTTT.